Below, 22 T cell receptor beta chains from the same sample are listed, as sequenced in a study of chemoradiotherapy in HPV16-positive cancers. Assay: immunoSEQ multiplex PCR; the TCRdb copy retains only in-frame clones and omits some. The data contain 3,500 to 4,500 clones, around 90% of them singletons. Sample collection was performed from a patient who underwent chemoradiotherapy. The receptors come from a human donor with HPV-associated anogenital cancer.

V is TRBV7-3 and J is TRBJ1-5; D uncertain. V was trimmed by 2 bases and J by 6 bases, leaving 8 bases between them. In germline, CDR1 is SGHTA, CDR2 FQGTGA. The CDR3 runs to 13 residues. CDR3 nucleotides: TGTGCCAGCAGCTTATCTGACACTCAGCCCCAGCATTTT. It codes for CASSLSDTQPQHF.

CDR3: CASSVNVYEQFF. In DNA form, the CDR3 reads TGTGCCAGCAGTGTAAATGTCTATGAGCAGTTCTTC. V is TRBV25-1 and J is TRBJ2-1; D is uncertain. V gave up 4 bases and J gave up 8 bases, with 9 bases separating them. CDR1 is MGHDK and CDR2 is SYGVNS in the germline V gene. The CDR3 runs 12 residues.

This clone was counted a single time. J is TRBJ1-1 and V is TRBV30; D may be TRBD1 (5 bases). The germline gives CDR1 GTSNPN, CDR2 SVGIG (reference sequence). CDR3 length: 12 amino acids. V lost 4 bases and J 5 bases, leaving 11 bases between the germline ends. The CDR3 sequence is CAWNEGKTEAFF. In DNA form, the CDR3 reads TGTGCCTGGAACGAGGGGAAAACTGAAGCTTTCTTT.

The V call is TRBV27, the J call TRBJ1-5; D remains ambiguous. Per the germline V gene, CDR1 is MNHEY and CDR2 is SMNVEV (reference sequence). The CDR3 consists of 14 residues. V was shortened by 8 bases and J by 0 bases, with 11 bases between the two germline ends. CDR3 coding DNA: TGTGCCAGCGCTTTTAGGTCTAGCAATCAGCCCCAGCATTTT. Amino acid sequence: CASAFRSSNQPQHF.

The chain uses TRBV5-1 and TRBJ1-2; the match to TRBD1 covers 8 bases. The germline V gene has CDR1 SGHRS and CDR2 YFSETQ. Losses at the gene ends were 3 bases for V and 4 bases for J; bases not matched to a gene: 5. This CDR3 spans 14 amino acids. Here the CDR3 reads CASSSHGQGYGYTF. CDR3 bases: TGCGCCAGCAGCTCCCATGGACAGGGCTATGGCTACACCTTC.

The chain uses TRBV7-2 and TRBJ2-1; TRBD2 might be the D (5 bases). V lost 4 bases and J 4 bases, leaving 11 bases between the germline ends. The CDR3 contains 14 residues. The germline V gene has CDR1 SGHTA and CDR2 FQGNSA. The CDR3 reads CASSSGVRYNEQFF. CDR3 bases: TGTGCCAGCAGCTCCGGGGTCCGATACAATGAGCAGTTCTTC.

The rearrangement links TRBV10-3 to TRBJ1-2; D might be TRBD1 (5 bases). The V gene lost 7 bases and the J gene lost 0 bases, with 9 bases spanning the gap. Germline loops: CDR1 ENHRY, CDR2 SYGVKD. There are 13 residues in the CDR3. This CDR3 reads CAITGVTNYGYTF. In DNA form, the CDR3 reads TGTGCCATCACGGGGGTTACTAACTATGGCTACACCTTC.

The rearrangement links TRBV6-5 to TRBJ2-7, with D tentatively TRBD1 (5 bases). The CDR3 extends over 14 amino acids. V was cut by 2 bases and J by 0 bases, with 8 bases left in between. Germline V gene data show CDR1 as MNHEY and CDR2 as SVGAGI. The CDR3 spells CASSYTGSSYEQYF. The CDR3 nucleotides read TGTGCCAGCAGTTACACAGGAAGCTCCTACGAGCAGTACTTC.

The chain is built from TRBV6-1 and TRBJ1-4, with a possible D match to TRBD1 (6 bases). Trimming took 5 bases from V and 5 from J, leaving 12 bases between them. CDR1 is MNHNS, CDR2 SASEGT, per germline. The CDR3 contains 14 residues. The CDR3 sequence: CASSIRTENEKLFF. The CDR3 region has the DNA TGTGCCAGCAGTATCCGGACAGAAAATGAAAAACTGTTTTTT.

The chain recombines TRBV18 with TRBJ2-1; D assignment may be TRBD1 or TRBD2 (5 bases each). The CDR3 length is 17 residues. Germline CDR1 is KGHSH and CDR2 is LQKENI. Trimming removed 6 bases from V and 7 bases from J, with 25 bases in between. CDR3 in amino acids: CASSLARTGPWGNEQFF. The CDR3 coding sequence is TGTGCCAGCTCTCTCGCCCGGACGGGGCCCTGGGGGAATGAGCAGTTCTTC.

The gene calls are TRBV7-8 and TRBJ1-3, with a weak D call TRBD1 (6 bases). This CDR3 spans 16 amino acids. CDR1 is SGHVS, CDR2 FQNEAQ, per germline. Trimming stripped 2 bases from V and 2 bases from J, with 13 bases between. The CDR3 sequence is CASSLSVGGPGNTIYF. CDR3 coding DNA: TGTGCCAGCAGCTTAAGTGTCGGGGGGCCTGGAAACACCATATATTTT.

The chain employs TRBV7-9 and TRBJ1-1; 9 bases match TRBD1. The CDR3 covers 15 residues. The germline gives CDR1 SEHNR, CDR2 FQNEAQ (reference sequence). V lost 4 bases, J lost 7 bases, and 10 bases stayed unmatched. CDR3 sequence reads: CASSSNYGTGNEAFF. In nucleotides, the CDR3 is TGTGCCAGCAGCTCCAATTACGGGACAGGGAATGAAGCTTTCTTT.

The chain combines TRBV5-1 with TRBJ1-1; D possibly corresponds to TRBD1 (5 bases). The CDR3 contains 15 residues. Trimming stripped 5 bases from V and 0 bases from J, with 14 bases between. Germline values: CDR1 SGHRS, CDR2 YFSETQ. This CDR3 is CASRPSGGVNTEAFF. CDR3 nucleotides: TGCGCCAGCAGGCCCTCGGGGGGGGTGAACACTGAAGCTTTCTTT.

This clone was seen only a few times. V gene TRBV5-4 combines with J gene TRBJ2-2; the D gene is possibly TRBD1 (7 bases). This CDR3 is built from 13 residues. V was cut by 4 bases and J by 8 bases, with 12 bases left in between. Germline lookup yields CDR1 SGHNT and CDR2 YYREEE (reference sequence). Here the CDR3 reads CASSRQGGGELFF. CDR3 DNA: TGTGCCAGCAGCCGGCAGGGGGGTGGGGAGCTGTTTTTT.

The chain has TRBV18 and TRBJ2-7; D gene uncertain. Trimming removed 6 bases from V and 0 bases from J, with 18 bases in between. The germline V gene has CDR1 KGHSH and CDR2 LQKENI. There are 16 residues in the CDR3. The CDR3 bases are TGTGCCAGCTCCCCCTTCGGCAGAGTATACTCCTACGAGCAGTACTTC. Translation gives CASSPFGRVYSYEQYF.

This chain connects TRBV11-2 to TRBJ2-5; tentatively, D is TRBD1 or TRBD2 (5 bases each). This CDR3 is built from 15 residues. CDR1 is SGHAT, CDR2 FQNNGV, per germline. The V end was cut by 1 base, the J end by 2 bases, with 11 bases between. The CDR3: CASSLAGAKQETQYF. CDR3 DNA sequence: TGTGCCAGCAGCTTAGCCGGGGCAAAACAAGAGACCCAGTACTTC.

This sequence joins TRBV2 and TRBJ2-7; D tentatively fits TRBD1 or TRBD2 (5 bases each). The CDR3 totals 13 residues. CDR1 and CDR2 (germline): SNHLY, FYNNEI. Trimming pared 8 bases from V and 4 bases from J, leaving 15 bases between. The CDR3, as DNA: TGTGCCAGCCAGGGAGTGGGGCTTTACGAGCAGTACTTC. Its protein is CASQGVGLYEQYF.

The gene calls are TRBV18 and TRBJ2-5; no firm D call. The length of the CDR3 is 14 residues. V was trimmed by 0 bases and J by 1 base, leaving 6 bases between them. CDR1 and CDR2 (germline): KGHSH, LQKENI. DNA for the CDR3: TGTGCCAGCTCACCACCTTGGACCCAAGAGACCCAGTACTTC. This gives the protein CASSPPWTQETQYF.

The chain is built from TRBV6-1 and TRBJ1-2; D may be TRBD1 (6 bases). This CDR3 is 12 amino acids long. V lost 4 bases and J 8 bases, leaving 11 bases between the germline ends. CDR1 is MNHNS, CDR2 SASEGT, per germline. CDR3 amino acids: CASSATGYGYTF. In nucleotides, the CDR3 is TGTGCCAGCAGTGCAACAGGGTACGGCTACACCTTC.

The rearrangement links TRBV14 to TRBJ2-5; 8 bases agree with TRBD2. This CDR3 contains 16 residues. The V and J ends lost 4 bases and 5 bases, in that order; junction bases with no gene match: 12. Per the germline V gene, CDR1 is SGHDN and CDR2 is FVKESK. The CDR3 bases are TGTGCCAGCAGCCCGGGACTAGACATTAATTGGGAGACCCAGTACTTC. Translation: CASSPGLDINWETQYF.

The chain joins TRBV28 to TRBJ1-4; perhaps TRBD1 as D (5 bases). This CDR3 has 13 amino acids. V was cut by 7 bases and J by 1 base, with 7 bases left in between. CDR1 and CDR2 from the germline V gene are MDHEN and SYDVKM. CDR3 sequence: CASIGGTNEKLFF. The CDR3, as DNA: TGTGCCAGCATCGGGGGAACTAATGAAAAACTGTTTTTT.

This chain links TRBV28 with TRBJ1-1, with D uncertain. Germline CDR1 and CDR2: MDHEN and SYDVKM. This CDR3 has 13 amino acids. With 2 bases removed from V and 14 bases from J, the gap between germline ends came to 18 bases. The CDR3 DNA sequence: TGTGCCAGCAGTTTAGGGCACAAACGCCCTTTCTTCTTT. Its translation is CASSLGHKRPFFF. Full variable domain (outside the CDR3, taken from reference TRBV28 and TRBJ1-1): DVKVTQSSRYLVKRTGEKVFLECVQDMDHENMFWYRQDPGLGLRLIYFSYDVKMKEKGDIPEGYSVSREKKERFSLILESASTNQTSMYLCASSLGHKRPFFFGQGTRLTVV.